Listed below are T cell receptor beta chains from one sample, sequenced in a study of blood T cells in healthy people across ages. One entry per CDR3 protein, called by TCRdb with MiXCR from the 5' RACE reads. The sample includes over a million distinct CDR3 sequences, roughly 59% of them seen just once. The sequencing input was blood. The receptors originated from a man aged 18 to 35 in good health. CDR3s include the opening cysteine and the closing phenylalanine or tryptophan. A D gene is named only where the DNA matches it firmly. Clone size is stated in some rows and not others, as once, few, many or a class when expanded.

J gene: TRBJ1-1; D gene: TRBD1; V gene: TRBV9; clone size: NA; CDR3 DNA: TGTGCCAGCAGCGACCCACTCCACGGGACAGGGGGTGGGGACACTGAAGCTTTCTTT; CDR3 protein: CASSDPLHGTGGGDTEAFF
J gene: TRBJ1-4; D gene: NA; V gene: TRBV29-1; clone size: NA; CDR3 DNA: TGCAGCGCCCCCCTTGACGAAAAACTGTTTTTT; CDR3 protein: CSAPLDEKLFF
J gene: TRBJ2-1; D gene: TRBD1; V gene: TRBV2; clone size: NA; CDR3 DNA: TGTGCCAGCAGAGCATACCGGGACAGTAAGGACAATGAGCAGTTCTTC; CDR3 protein: CASRAYRDSKDNEQFF
J gene: TRBJ2-1; D gene: NA; V gene: TRBV12-3/TRBV12-4; clone size: NA; CDR3 DNA: TGTGCCAGCAGTCCACCGCGGCGGGGGCCTTCTAATGAGCAGTTCTTC; CDR3 protein: CASSPPRRGPSNEQFF
J gene: TRBJ2-1; D gene: TRBD1; V gene: TRBV6-5; clone size: once; CDR3 DNA: TGTGCCAGCAGTCACCACCAGGGGACAGGGGCTATGTTGGATGAGCAGTTCTTC; CDR3 protein: CASSHHQGTGAMLDEQFF
J gene: TRBJ2-7; D gene: TRBD2; V gene: TRBV15; clone size: NA; CDR3 DNA: TGTGCCACCAGCAGTGCAATACTAGCGGGAGGCAACGAGCAGTACTTC; CDR3 protein: CATSSAILAGGNEQYF
J gene: TRBJ1-2; D gene: TRBD1; V gene: TRBV3-1; clone size: once; CDR3 DNA: TGTGCCAGCAGCCATCAACGGACAGGGGCCAACTATGGCTACACCTTC; CDR3 protein: CASSHQRTGANYGYTF
J gene: TRBJ1-2; D gene: NA; V gene: TRBV4-1; clone size: once; CDR3 DNA: TGCGCCAGCAGCCCCGGGGAACGTAGAGCTAACTATGGCTACACCTTC; CDR3 protein: CASSPGERRANYGYTF
J gene: TRBJ2-5; D gene: TRBD2; V gene: TRBV10-3; clone size: NA; CDR3 DNA: TGTGCCATCAGTGCATTAGCGGGCGAGACCCAGTACTTC; CDR3 protein: CAISALAGETQYF
J gene: TRBJ2-1; D gene: TRBD2; V gene: TRBV12-3/TRBV12-4; clone size: NA; CDR3 DNA: TGTGCCAGCAGTTTGGGCCGGGAGGGATCCTACAATGAGCAGTTCTTC; CDR3 protein: CASSLGREGSYNEQFF
J gene: TRBJ2-7; D gene: TRBD1; V gene: TRBV13; clone size: once; CDR3 DNA: TGTGCCAGCAGCGACCGGGACAGGGCCAACGAGCAGTACTTC; CDR3 protein: CASSDRDRANEQYF
J gene: TRBJ2-5; D gene: NA; V gene: TRBV3-1; clone size: NA; CDR3 DNA: TGTGCCAGCAGCCAAGATATGGCAGTCATGGAGACCCAGTACTTC; CDR3 protein: CASSQDMAVMETQYF
J gene: TRBJ1-2; D gene: NA; V gene: TRBV4-2; clone size: few; CDR3 DNA: TGTGCCAGCAGCCTCCTAGGACAAAACAACTATGGCTACACCTTC; CDR3 protein: CASSLLGQNNYGYTF